This T cell receptor beta chain was captured by sequencing in a study of T-cell reconstitution after alpha-beta-depleted transplantation in children. Preparation of the TCRbeta library used unique molecular identifiers. Using its own MiXCR run on the PCR reads, TCRdb lists one record per CDR3 protein. The table has tens of thousands of distinct CDR3 sequences, roughly 5% seen once. This CDR3 is built from 18 residues. Trimming cost V 0 bases and J 0 bases, with 16 bases left between them. From germline, CDR1 is SGHKS and CDR2 YYEKEE (reference sequence). This clonotype was counted many times. Its target is unknown. Regarding the study as a whole: Several patients had high TCRbeta diversity at day 60; it came from surviving recipient T cells and thymic progenitors. T-cell counts and diversity at one year post-transplant came mainly from newly produced T cells. Reportedly, alpha-beta T cells present about two months post-transplant originated from several hundred expanded clones of graft origin.

The chain has TRBV5-5 and TRBJ1-3; possible D gene TRBD1, 5 bases. Sample: PBMCs, mostly from graft donor cells, taken 60 days after TCRalphabeta/CD19-depleted stem cell transplant. This clonotype originated in a female patient aged 2-9 years who had a stem cell transplant for aplastic anemia, so the T cells may come from the graft donor. The CDR3 nucleotides read TGTGCCAGCAGCTTGGAATCAGGGATAGGAGCCTCTGGAAACACCATATATTTT. This codes for CASSLESGIGASGNTIYF.